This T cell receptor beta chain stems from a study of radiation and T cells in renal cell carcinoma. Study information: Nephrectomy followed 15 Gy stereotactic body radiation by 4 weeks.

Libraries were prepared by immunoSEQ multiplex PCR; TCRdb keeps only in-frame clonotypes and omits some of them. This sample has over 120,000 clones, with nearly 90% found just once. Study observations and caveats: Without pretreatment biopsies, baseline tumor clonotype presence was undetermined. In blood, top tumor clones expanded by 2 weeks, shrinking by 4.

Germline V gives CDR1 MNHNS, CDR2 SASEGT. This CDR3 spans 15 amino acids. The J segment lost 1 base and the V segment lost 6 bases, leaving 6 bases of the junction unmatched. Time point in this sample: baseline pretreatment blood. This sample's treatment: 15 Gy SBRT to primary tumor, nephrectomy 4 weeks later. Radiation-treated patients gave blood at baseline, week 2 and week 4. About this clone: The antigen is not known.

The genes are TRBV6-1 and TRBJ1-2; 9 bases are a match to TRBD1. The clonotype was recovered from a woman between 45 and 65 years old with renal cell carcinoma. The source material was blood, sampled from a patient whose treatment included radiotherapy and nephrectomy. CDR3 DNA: TGTGCCAGCAGCCGACCGGGACAGGGTAACTATGGCTACACCTTC. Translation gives CASSRPGQGNYGYTF.